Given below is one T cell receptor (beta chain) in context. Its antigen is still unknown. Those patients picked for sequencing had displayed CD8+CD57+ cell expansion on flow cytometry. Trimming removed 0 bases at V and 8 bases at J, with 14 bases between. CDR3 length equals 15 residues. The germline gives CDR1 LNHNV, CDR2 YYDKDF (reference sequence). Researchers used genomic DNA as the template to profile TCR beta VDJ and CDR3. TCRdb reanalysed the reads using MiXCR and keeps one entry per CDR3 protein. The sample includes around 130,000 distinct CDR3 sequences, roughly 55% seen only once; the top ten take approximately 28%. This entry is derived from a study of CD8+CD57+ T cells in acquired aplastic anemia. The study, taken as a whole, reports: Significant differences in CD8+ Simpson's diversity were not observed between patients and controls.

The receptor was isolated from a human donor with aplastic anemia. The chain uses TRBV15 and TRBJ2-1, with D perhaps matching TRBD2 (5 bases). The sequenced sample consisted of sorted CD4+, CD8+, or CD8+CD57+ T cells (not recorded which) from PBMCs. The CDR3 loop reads CATSRDLASSYEQFF. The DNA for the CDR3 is TGTGCCACCAGCAGAGATTTGGCTAGCTCATATGAGCAGTTCTTC.